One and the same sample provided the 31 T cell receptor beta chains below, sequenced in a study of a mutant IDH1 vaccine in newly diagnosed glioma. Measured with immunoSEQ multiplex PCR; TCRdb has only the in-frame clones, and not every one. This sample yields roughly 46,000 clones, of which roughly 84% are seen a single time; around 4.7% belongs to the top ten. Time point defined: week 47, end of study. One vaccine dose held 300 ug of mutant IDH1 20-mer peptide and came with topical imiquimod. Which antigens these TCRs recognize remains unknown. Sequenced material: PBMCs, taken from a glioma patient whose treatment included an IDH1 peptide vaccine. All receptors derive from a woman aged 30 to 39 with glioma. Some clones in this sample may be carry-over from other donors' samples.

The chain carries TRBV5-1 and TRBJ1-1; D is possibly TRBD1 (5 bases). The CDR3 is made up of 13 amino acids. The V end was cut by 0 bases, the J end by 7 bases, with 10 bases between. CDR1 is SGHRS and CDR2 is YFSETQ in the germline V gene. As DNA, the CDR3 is TGCGCCAGCAGCTTGGTCGGGGACCATGAAGCTTTCTTT. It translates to CASSLVGDHEAFF.

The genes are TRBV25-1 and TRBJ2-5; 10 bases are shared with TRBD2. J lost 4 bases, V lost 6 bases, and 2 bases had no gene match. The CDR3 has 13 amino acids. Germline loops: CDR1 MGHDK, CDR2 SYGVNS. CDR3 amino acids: CASSLAGAETQYF. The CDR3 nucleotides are TGTGCCAGCAGCCTAGCGGGAGCAGAGACCCAGTACTTC.

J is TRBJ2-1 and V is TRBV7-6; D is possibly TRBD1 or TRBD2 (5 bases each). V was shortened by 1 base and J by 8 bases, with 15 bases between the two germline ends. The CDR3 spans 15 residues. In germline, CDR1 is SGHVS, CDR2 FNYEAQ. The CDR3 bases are TGTGCCAGCAGCTTAGGGGGACGTTTTTTCGATGAGCAGTTCTTC. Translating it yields CASSLGGRFFDEQFF.

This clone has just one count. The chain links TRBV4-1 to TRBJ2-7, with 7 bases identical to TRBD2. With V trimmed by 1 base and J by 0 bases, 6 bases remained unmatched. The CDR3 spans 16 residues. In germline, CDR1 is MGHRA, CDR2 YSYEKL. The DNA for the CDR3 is TGCGCCAGCAGCCAAGCCTTCCCTAGCGGCTCCTACGAGCAGTACTTC. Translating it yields CASSQAFPSGSYEQYF.

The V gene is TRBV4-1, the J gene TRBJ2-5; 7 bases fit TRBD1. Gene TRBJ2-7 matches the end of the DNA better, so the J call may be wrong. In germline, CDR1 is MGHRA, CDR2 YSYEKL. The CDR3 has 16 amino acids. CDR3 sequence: CASSQEPGTENYEQYF. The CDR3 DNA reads TGCGCCAGCAGCCAAGAACCCGGGACAGAAAACTACGAGCAGTACTTC.

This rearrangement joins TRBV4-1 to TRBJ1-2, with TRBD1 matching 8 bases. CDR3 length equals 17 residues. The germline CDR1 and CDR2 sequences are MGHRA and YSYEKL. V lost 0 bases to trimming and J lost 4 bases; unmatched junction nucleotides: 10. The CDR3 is CASSQDARTGIGYGYTF. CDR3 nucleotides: TGCGCCAGCAGCCAAGATGCCCGGACAGGGATCGGCTATGGCTACACCTTC.

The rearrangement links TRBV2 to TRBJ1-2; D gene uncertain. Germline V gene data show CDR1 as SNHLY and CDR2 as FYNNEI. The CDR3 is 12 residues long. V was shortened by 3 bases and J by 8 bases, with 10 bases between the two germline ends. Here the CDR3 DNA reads TGTGCCAGCAGTGACAGGATTCGAGGCTACACCTTC. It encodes CASSDRIRGYTF.

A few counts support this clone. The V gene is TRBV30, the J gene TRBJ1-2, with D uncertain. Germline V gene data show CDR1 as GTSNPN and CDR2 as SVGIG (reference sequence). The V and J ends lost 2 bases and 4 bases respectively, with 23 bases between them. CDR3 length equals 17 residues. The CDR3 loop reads CAWSYWMAGPEGYGYTF. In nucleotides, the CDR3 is TGTGCCTGGAGTTACTGGATGGCAGGCCCGGAAGGCTATGGCTACACCTTC.

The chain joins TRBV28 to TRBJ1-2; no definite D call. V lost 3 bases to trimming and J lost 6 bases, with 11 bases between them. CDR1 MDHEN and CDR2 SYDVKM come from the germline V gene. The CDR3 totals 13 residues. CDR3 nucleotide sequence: TGTGCCAGCAGTTTCCGGCAGGTCGATGGCTACACCTTC. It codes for CASSFRQVDGYTF.

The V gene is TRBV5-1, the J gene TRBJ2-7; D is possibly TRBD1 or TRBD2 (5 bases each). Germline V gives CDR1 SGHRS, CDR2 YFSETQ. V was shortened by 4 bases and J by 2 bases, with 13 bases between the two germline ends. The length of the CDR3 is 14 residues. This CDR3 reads CASSTGRLPYEQYF. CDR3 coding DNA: TGCGCCAGCAGCACGGGACGGCTCCCCTACGAGCAGTACTTC.

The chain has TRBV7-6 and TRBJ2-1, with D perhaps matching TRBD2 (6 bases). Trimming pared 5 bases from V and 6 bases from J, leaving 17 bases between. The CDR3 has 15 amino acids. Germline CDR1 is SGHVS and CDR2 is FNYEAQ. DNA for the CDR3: TGTGCCAGCAGCCCCGTGACTAGGCTTGGCAATGAGCAGTTCTTC. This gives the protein CASSPVTRLGNEQFF.

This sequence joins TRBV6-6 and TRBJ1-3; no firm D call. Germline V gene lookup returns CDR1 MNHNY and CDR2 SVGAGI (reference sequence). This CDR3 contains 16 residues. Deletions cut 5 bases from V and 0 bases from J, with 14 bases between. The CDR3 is CASSRGLFDSGNTIYF. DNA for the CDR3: TGTGCCAGCAGTCGCGGACTTTTCGACTCTGGAAACACCATATATTTT.

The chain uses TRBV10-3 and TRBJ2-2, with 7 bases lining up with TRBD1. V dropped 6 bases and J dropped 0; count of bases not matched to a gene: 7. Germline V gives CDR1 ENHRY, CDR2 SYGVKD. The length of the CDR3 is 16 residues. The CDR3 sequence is CAIRLDRASNTGELFF. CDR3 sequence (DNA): TGTGCCATCAGATTAGACAGGGCCTCGAACACCGGGGAGCTGTTTTTT.

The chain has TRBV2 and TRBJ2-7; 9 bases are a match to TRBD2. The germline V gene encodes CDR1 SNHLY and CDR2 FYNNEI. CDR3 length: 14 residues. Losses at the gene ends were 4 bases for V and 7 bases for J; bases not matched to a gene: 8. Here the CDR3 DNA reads TGTGCCAGCAGTGGACTAGCGGCCCTCGGGGAGCAGTACTTC. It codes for CASSGLAALGEQYF.

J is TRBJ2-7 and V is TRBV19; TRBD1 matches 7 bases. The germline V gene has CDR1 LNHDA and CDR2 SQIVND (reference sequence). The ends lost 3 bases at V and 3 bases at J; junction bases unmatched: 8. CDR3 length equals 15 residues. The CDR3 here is CASSIGAGGGYEQYF. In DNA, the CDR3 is TGTGCCAGTAGTATTGGGGCAGGGGGTGGCTACGAGCAGTACTTC.

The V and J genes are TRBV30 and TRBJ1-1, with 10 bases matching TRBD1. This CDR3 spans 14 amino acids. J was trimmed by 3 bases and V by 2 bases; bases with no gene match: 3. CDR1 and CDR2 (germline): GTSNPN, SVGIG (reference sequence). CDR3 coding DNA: TGTGCCTGGAGTCGACAGGGGGCGGACACTGAAGCTTTCTTT. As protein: CAWSRQGADTEAFF.

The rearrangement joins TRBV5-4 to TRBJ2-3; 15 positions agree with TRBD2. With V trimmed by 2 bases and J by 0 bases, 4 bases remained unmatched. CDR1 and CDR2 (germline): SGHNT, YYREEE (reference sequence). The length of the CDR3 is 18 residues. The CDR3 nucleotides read TGTGCCAGCAGCTTCGGACTAGCGGGAGGGCTAAGCACAGATACGCAGTATTTT. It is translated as CASSFGLAGGLSTDTQYF.

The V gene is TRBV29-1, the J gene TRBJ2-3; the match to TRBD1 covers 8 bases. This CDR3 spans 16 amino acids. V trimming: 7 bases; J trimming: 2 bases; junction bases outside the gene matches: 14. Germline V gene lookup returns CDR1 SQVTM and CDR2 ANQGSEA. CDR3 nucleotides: TGCAGCGCGGCGGGTTTGACAGGGGAACCCACAGATACGCAGTATTTT. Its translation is CSAAGLTGEPTDTQYF.

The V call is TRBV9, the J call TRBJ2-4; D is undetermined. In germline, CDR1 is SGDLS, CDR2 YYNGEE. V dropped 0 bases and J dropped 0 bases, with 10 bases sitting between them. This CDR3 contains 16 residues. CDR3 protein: CASSVGADLAKNIQYF. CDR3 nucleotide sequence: TGTGCCAGCAGCGTAGGTGCAGATTTAGCCAAAAACATTCAGTACTTC.

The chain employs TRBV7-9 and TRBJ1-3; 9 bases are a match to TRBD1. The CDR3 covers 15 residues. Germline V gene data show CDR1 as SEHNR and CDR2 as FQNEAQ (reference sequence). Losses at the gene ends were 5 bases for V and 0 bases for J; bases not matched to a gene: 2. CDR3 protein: CASSGDRVSGNTIYF. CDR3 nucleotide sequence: TGTGCCAGCAGCGGGGACAGGGTCTCTGGAAACACCATATATTTT.

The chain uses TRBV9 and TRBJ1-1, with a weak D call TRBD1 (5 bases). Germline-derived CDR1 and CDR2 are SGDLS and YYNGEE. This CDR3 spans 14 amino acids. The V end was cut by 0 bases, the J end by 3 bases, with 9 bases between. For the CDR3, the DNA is TGTGCCAGCAGCGTAGCGGGGGAGGACACTGAAGCTTTCTTT. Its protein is CASSVAGEDTEAFF.

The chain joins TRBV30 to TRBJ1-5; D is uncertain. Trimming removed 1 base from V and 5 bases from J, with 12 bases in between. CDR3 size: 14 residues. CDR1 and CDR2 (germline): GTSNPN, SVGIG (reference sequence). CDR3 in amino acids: CAWSADNGDQPQHF. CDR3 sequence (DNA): TGTGCCTGGAGTGCCGACAACGGAGATCAGCCCCAGCATTTT.

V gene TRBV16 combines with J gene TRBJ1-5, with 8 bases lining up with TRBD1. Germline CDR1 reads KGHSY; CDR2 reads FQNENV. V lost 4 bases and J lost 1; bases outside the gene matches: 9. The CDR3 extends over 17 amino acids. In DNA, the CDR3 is TGTGCCAGCAGCCCTCTGGACAGGGCGGAAAGCAATCAGCCCCAGCATTTT. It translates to CASSPLDRAESNQPQHF.

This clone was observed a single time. In DNA form, the CDR3 reads TGTGCCAGCAGCCCGGGACTAGCGGGAGGTCCGCCCTACAATGAGCAGTTCTTC. Translated: CASSPGLAGGPPYNEQFF. The chain employs TRBV7-2 and TRBJ2-1, with 15 bases matching TRBD2. The CDR3 runs to 18 residues. Germline CDR1 reads SGHTA; CDR2 reads FQGNSA. V gave up 5 bases and J gave up 2 bases; unmatched junction bases: 7.

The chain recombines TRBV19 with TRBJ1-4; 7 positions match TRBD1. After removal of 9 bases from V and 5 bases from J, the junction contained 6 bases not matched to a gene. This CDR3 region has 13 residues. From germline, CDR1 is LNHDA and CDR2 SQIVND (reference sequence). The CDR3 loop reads CARVGQWNEKLFF. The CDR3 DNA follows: TGTGCCAGAGTGGGACAGTGGAATGAAAAACTGTTTTTT.

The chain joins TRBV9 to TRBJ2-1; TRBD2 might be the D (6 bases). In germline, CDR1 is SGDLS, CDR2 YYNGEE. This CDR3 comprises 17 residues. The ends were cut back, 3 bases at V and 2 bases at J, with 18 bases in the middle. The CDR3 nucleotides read TGTGCCAGCAGCGGCACCCCCGGGGGTACGGCCTACAATGAGCAGTTCTTC. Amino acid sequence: CASSGTPGGTAYNEQFF.

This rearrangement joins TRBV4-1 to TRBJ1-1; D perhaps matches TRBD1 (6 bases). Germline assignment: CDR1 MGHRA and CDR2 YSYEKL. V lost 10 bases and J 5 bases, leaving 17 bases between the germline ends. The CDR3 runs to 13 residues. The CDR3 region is CATRGVGRTEAFF. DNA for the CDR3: TGCGCCACAAGGGGGGTCGGTAGGACTGAAGCTTTCTTT.

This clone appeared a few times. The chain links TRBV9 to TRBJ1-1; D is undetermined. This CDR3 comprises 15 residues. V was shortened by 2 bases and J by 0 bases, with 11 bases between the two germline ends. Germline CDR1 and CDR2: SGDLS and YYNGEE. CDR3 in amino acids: CASSVRPAMNTEAFF. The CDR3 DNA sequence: TGTGCCAGCAGCGTTCGTCCGGCTATGAACACTGAAGCTTTCTTT.

The CDR3 sequence is CASSLAGRVRQFF. In nucleotides, the CDR3 is TGCGCCAGCAGCTTGGCCGGCAGGGTTCGGCAGTTCTTC. The chain couples TRBV5-1 to TRBJ2-1, with a tentative D call TRBD1 (5 bases). V shed 0 bases and J shed 12 bases, with 13 bases lying between them. CDR1 is SGHRS and CDR2 is YFSETQ in the germline V gene. This CDR3 is built from 13 residues.

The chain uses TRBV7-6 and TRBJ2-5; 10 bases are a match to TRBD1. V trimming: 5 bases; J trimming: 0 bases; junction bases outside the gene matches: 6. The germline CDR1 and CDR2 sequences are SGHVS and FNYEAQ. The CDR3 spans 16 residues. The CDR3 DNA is TGTGCCAGCAGCGTCGGCGGGACAGGGGACCAAGAGACCCAGTACTTC. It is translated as CASSVGGTGDQETQYF.

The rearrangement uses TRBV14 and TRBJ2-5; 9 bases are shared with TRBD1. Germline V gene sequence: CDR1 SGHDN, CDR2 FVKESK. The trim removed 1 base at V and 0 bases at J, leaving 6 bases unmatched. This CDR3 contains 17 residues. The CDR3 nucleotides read TGTGCCAGCAGCCAAGTGGGGGACAGGGATCACCAAGAGACCCAGTACTTC. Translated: CASSQVGDRDHQETQYF. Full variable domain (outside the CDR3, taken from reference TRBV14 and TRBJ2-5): EAGVTQFPSHSVIEKGQTVTLRCDPISGHDNLYWYRRVMGKEIKFLLHFVKESKQDESGMPNNRFLAERTGGTYSTLKVQPAELEDSGVYFCASSQVGDRDHQETQYFGPGTRLLVL.